What follows describes a single T cell receptor (beta chain). Antigen specificity is unknown. This sample is drawn from a study of cytomegalovirus exposure and HLA in healthy donors. Regarding the study as a whole: Roughly uniform depth of sequencing across donors was assumed in presence/absence analyses. It was only CMV serostatus that was available as immune exposure information. Most of the CMV-associated TCR beta chains (in a later analysis) appeared to be HLA-restricted. Earlier results showed most TCR beta V segments being productive about 87% or about 30% of the time.

PCR employed 60 Vbeta and 13 Jbeta primers. Repertoires were generated with immunoSEQ multiplex PCR, while TCRdb's copy carries only in-frame clones and drops some. The profile covers roughly 150,000 clones, with roughly four fifths appearing a single time and about 2.1% taken by the ten largest. The trim removed 6 bases at V and 5 bases at J, leaving 0 bases unmatched. Germline values: CDR1 MNHNY, CDR2 SVGAGI (reference sequence). The CDR3 sequence is 12 residues long. The material sequenced was PBMCs. The TCR was taken from a woman aged 18-35 years in good health and CMV-seronegative. This chain links TRBV6-6 with TRBJ1-5, with 8 bases lining up with TRBD1. The CDR3 loop is CASRTGDQPQHF. CDR3 DNA sequence: TGTGCCAGCAGGACAGGGGATCAGCCCCAGCATTTT.